This is a list of T cell receptor beta chains from one sample in a study of T cells in Graves' hyperthyroidism and ophthalmopathy. Via MiXCR, TCRdb re-called the multiplex PCR reads, giving one row per CDR3 protein. Among a few hundred thousand distinct CDR3 sequences, about 15% were seen once, and the ten largest hold around 20%. The specimen sequenced was blood. The receptor source for this set is a woman aged 25 to 39 with Graves' ophthalmopathy. CDR3s include the opening cysteine and the closing phenylalanine or tryptophan. D genes are given only for firm matches. Size values are once, few and many counts, or a class for expanded clones, and some rows have none.

cdr3_length: 13; j_call: TRBJ2-7; clone_size: many; v_call: TRBV7-8; d_call: NA; cdr3_aa: CASSLFFLDEQYF; cdr3_nt: TGTGCCAGCAGCTTATTTTTTCTGGACGAGCAGTACTTC
cdr3_length: 16; j_call: TRBJ2-7; clone_size: many; v_call: TRBV9; d_call: NA; cdr3_aa: CASSRRSAERVYEQYF; cdr3_nt: TGTGCCAGCAGCCGGAGGTCCGCGGAAAGGGTCTACGAGCAGTACTTC
cdr3_length: 13; j_call: TRBJ2-3; clone_size: NA; v_call: TRBV29-1; d_call: NA; cdr3_aa: CSVDGYNTDTQYF; cdr3_nt: TGCAGCGTTGACGGGTATAACACAGATACGCAGTATTTT
cdr3_length: 14; j_call: TRBJ1-1; clone_size: many; v_call: TRBV9; d_call: NA; cdr3_aa: CASSVEQGNTEAFF; cdr3_nt: TGTGCCAGCAGCGTAGAACAGGGGAACACTGAAGCTTTCTTT
cdr3_length: 13; j_call: TRBJ1-2; clone_size: NA; v_call: TRBV2; d_call: TRBD1; cdr3_aa: CASSESGEGGHTF; cdr3_nt: TGTGCCAGCAGTGAATCAGGGGAAGGGGGCCACACCTTC
cdr3_length: 18; j_call: TRBJ2-1; clone_size: many; v_call: TRBV3-1; d_call: TRBD1; cdr3_aa: CASTQGQGAITFYNEQFF; cdr3_nt: TGTGCCAGCACCCAAGGACAGGGGGCGATTACTTTCTACAATGAGCAGTTCTTC
cdr3_length: 15; j_call: TRBJ1-2; clone_size: few; v_call: TRBV5-4; d_call: NA; cdr3_aa: CASSLSMGSGYGYTF; cdr3_nt: TGTGCCAGCAGCTTGTCGATGGGGTCGGGCTATGGCTACACCTTC
cdr3_length: 13; j_call: TRBJ2-5; clone_size: many; v_call: TRBV19; d_call: TRBD2; cdr3_aa: CASRLAPQETQYF; cdr3_nt: TGTGCCAGTCGACTAGCTCCTCAAGAGACCCAGTACTTC
cdr3_length: 13; j_call: TRBJ1-1; clone_size: many; v_call: TRBV12-3/TRBV12-4; d_call: NA; cdr3_aa: CASSSRLGDQAFF; cdr3_nt: TGTGCCAGCAGTAGTCGACTAGGGGACCAAGCTTTCTTT
cdr3_length: 14; j_call: TRBJ1-5; clone_size: many; v_call: TRBV28; d_call: TRBD1; cdr3_aa: CASHIDRVGQPQHF; cdr3_nt: TGTGCCAGTCACATAGACAGGGTGGGCCAGCCCCAGCATTTT
cdr3_length: 12; j_call: TRBJ2-4; clone_size: many; v_call: TRBV2; d_call: NA; cdr3_aa: CAGEIAKNIQYF; cdr3_nt: TGTGCCGGGGAGATAGCCAAAAACATTCAGTACTTC
cdr3_length: 13; j_call: TRBJ1-2; clone_size: many; v_call: TRBV20-1; d_call: NA; cdr3_aa: CSARQTENYGYTF; cdr3_nt: TGCAGTGCTAGACAGACAGAGAATTATGGCTACACCTTC
cdr3_length: 15; j_call: TRBJ1-2; clone_size: NA; v_call: TRBV18; d_call: NA; cdr3_aa: CASSPTDRINYGYTF; cdr3_nt: TGTGCCAGCTCACCTACCGACAGGATTAACTATGGCTACACCTTC
cdr3_length: 16; j_call: TRBJ2-2; clone_size: many; v_call: TRBV3-1; d_call: TRBD2; cdr3_aa: CASGHLSGGNTGELFF; cdr3_nt: TGTGCCAGCGGACACCTTAGCGGGGGAAACACCGGGGAGCTGTTTTTT
cdr3_length: 14; j_call: TRBJ1-5; clone_size: NA; v_call: TRBV30; d_call: NA; cdr3_aa: CAWRDLGENQPQHF; cdr3_nt: TGTGCCTGGAGAGACTTAGGGGAGAATCAGCCCCAGCATTTT
cdr3_length: 15; j_call: TRBJ1-1; clone_size: NA; v_call: TRBV20-1; d_call: TRBD1; cdr3_aa: CRGTGTGSLLAEAFF; cdr3_nt: TGCAGGGGAACCGGGACAGGGTCTCTTCTCGCTGAAGCTTTCTTT
cdr3_length: 12; j_call: TRBJ2-5; clone_size: NA; v_call: TRBV9; d_call: NA; cdr3_aa: CASSSLEETQYF; cdr3_nt: TGTGCCAGCAGCTCTCTTGAGGAGACCCAGTACTTC
cdr3_length: 15; j_call: TRBJ1-2; clone_size: NA; v_call: TRBV28; d_call: TRBD1; cdr3_aa: CASSLTGRNNYGYTF; cdr3_nt: TGTGCCAGCAGTTTGACAGGGAGAAATAACTATGGCTACACCTTC
cdr3_length: 13; j_call: TRBJ2-6; clone_size: many; v_call: TRBV30; d_call: NA; cdr3_aa: CAWDPAGANVLTF; cdr3_nt: TGTGCCTGGGACCCGGCCGGGGCCAACGTCCTGACTTTC
cdr3_length: 17; j_call: TRBJ2-2; clone_size: many; v_call: TRBV11-2; d_call: NA; cdr3_aa: CASSLDLSTSFAGELFF; cdr3_nt: TGTGCCAGCAGCTTAGATCTCTCCACTAGTTTTGCCGGGGAGCTGTTTTTT
cdr3_length: 14; j_call: TRBJ1-2; clone_size: many; v_call: TRBV12-3/TRBV12-4; d_call: NA; cdr3_aa: CASSSVGANYGYTF; cdr3_nt: TGTGCCAGCAGTTCAGTGGGAGCTAACTATGGCTACACCTTC